This TCR beta chain was captured in a study of Graves' ophthalmopathy and Graves' hyperthyroidism. Study results and limitations: Both an approximately 70% sensitivity and an approximately 76% specificity characterized the model's predictions of ophthalmopathy progression.

This clonotype was detected ten times or more. Its target is not known. Amplification of TCR beta CDR3 regions used RNA transcripts. First-round RT-PCR used HTBI primers; second-round multiplex PCR followed. TCRdb reprocessed the multiplex PCR reads via MiXCR and lists one record per CDR3 protein. In the table there are approximately 160,000 distinct CDR3 sequences, approximately 40% of which are singletons. CDR3 length equals 14 residues. CDR1 is LNHDA, CDR2 SQIVND, per germline (reference sequence). Trimming pared 7 bases from V and 7 bases from J, leaving 17 bases between. This rearrangement joins TRBV19 to TRBJ1-5; D is possibly TRBD1 (5 bases). This TCR came from a man younger than 40 with Graves' ophthalmopathy. Sequencing was carried out using peripheral blood. Here the CDR3 reads CASNFRERGQPQHF. The CDR3 DNA reads as TGTGCCAGTAATTTCAGGGAACGGGGACAGCCCCAGCATTTT.